The present T cell receptor (beta chain) was sequenced within a study of T-cell reconstitution after alpha-beta-depleted transplantation in children. Unique molecular identifiers were incorporated during preparation of the TCRbeta library. Each CDR3 protein is one row after TCRdb ran MiXCR on the PCR reads. Of about 540,000 distinct CDR3 sequences listed, 18% are singletons. V gave up 0 bases and J gave up 5 bases; unmatched junction bases: 5. The CDR3 is made up of 16 amino acids. Germline CDR1 SGHRS, CDR2 YFSETQ. The clonotype originates from a human donor who donated a stem cell graft to a child with acute lymphoblastic leukemia. The chain is built from TRBV5-1 and TRBJ2-1; TRBD1 agrees at 10 bases. Sequenced material: PBMCs from the stem cell graft donor, taken from the stem cell graft. This chain's CDR3 is CASSLDPGTGDNEQFF. As DNA, the CDR3 is TGCGCCAGCAGCTTGGACCCTGGGACAGGGGACAATGAGCAGTTCTTC. Using reference TRBV5-1 and TRBJ2-1 for the parts outside the CDR3, the full variable domain is KAGVTQTPRYLIKTRGQQVTLSCSPISGHRSVSWYQQTPGQGLQFLFEYFSETQRNKGNFPGRFSGRQFSNSRSEMNVSTLELGDSALYLCASSLDPGTGDNEQFFGPGTRLTVL.